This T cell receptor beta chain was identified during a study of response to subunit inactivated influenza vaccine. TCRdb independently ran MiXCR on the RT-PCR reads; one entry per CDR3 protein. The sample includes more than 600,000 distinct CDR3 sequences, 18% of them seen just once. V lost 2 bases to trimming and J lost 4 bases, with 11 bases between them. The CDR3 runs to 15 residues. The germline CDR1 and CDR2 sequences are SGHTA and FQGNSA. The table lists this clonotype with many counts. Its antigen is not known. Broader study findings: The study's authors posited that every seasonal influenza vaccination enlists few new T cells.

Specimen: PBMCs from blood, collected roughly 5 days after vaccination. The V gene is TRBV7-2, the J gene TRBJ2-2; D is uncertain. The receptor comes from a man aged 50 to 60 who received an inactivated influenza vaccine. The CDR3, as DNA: TGTGCCAGCAGCTTACCGGTGAAGGGCACCGGGGAGCTGTTTTTT. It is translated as CASSLPVKGTGELFF.